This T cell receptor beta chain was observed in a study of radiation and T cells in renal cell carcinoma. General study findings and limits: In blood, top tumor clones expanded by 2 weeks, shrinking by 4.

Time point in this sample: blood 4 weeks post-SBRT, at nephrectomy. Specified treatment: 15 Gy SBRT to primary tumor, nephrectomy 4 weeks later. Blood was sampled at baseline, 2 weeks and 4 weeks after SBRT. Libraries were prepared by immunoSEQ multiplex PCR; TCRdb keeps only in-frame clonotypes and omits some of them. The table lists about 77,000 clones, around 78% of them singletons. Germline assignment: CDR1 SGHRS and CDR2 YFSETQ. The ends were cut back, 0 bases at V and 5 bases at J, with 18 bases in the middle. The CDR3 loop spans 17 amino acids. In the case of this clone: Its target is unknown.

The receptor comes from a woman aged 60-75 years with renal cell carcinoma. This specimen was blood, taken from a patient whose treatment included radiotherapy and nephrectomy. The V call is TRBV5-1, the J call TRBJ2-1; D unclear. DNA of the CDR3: TGCGCCAGCAGCTTGGAGGGTATTAACCGGGCAAACAATGAGCAGTTCTTC. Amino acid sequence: CASSLEGINRANNEQFF.